This T cell receptor (beta chain) originates from a study of blood T cell repertoires in COVID-19. Study details: COVID-19 samples, acute and convalescent, were from the United States, Italy and Spain. Nucleic acid was either cDNA or gDNA, and it came from T cells, B-cell-depleted T cells, or PBMCs.

Original methodology: Scientists estimated how many nucleated cells there were by amplifying reference gene primers. Some clones are missing from TCRdb's copy, which holds only in-frame ones; the method was immunoSEQ multiplex PCR. V, J and clone size are those of that table, while D and trimming were read from the DNA. The repertoire has 150,000 to 200,000 clones, more than 70% of them found once; the top ten carry roughly 2.6%. Germline loops: CDR1 LGHNT, CDR2 FRNRAP. The J segment lost 6 bases and the V segment lost 4 bases, leaving 7 bases of the junction unmatched. The CDR3 sequence is 16 residues long.

The rearrangement joins TRBV12-5 to TRBJ1-6; 9 nucleotides agree with TRBD1. The clonotype originates from a man in his forties with active or convalescent COVID-19. The sequencing input was peripheral blood. Here the CDR3 DNA reads TGTGCTAGTGGTTCCTCTCTGGGACAGGGTAATTCACCCCTCCACTTT. This sequence encodes CASGSSLGQGNSPLHF. Based on the CDR3 plus reference TRBV12-5 and TRBJ1-6, the full variable domain is DARVTQTPRHKVTEMGQEVTMRCQPILGHNTVFWYRQTMMQGLELLAYFRNRAPLDDSGMPKDRFSAEMPDATLATLKIQPSEPRDSAVYFCASGSSLGQGNSPLHFGNGTRLTVT.